This T cell receptor beta chain is from a study of Ad26.COV2.S vaccination and SARS-CoV-2 variants. On the study more broadly: The vaccine Ad26.COV2.S was put into the muscle once, or twice with 56 days between.

Some clones are missing from TCRdb's copy, which holds only in-frame ones; the method was immunoSEQ multiplex PCR. The repertoire consists of about 410,000 clones, with 80% to 95% occurring once and the leading ten covering under 2%. This clone has only one observation. Indicated treatment: around 19 received Ad26.COV2.S at low or high dose, single or two shots; about five received placebo; per-sample allocation not given. Specimens were obtained on day 63 following the first vaccine or placebo injection. The clonotype comes from a person between 18 and 65 years old who received the Ad26.COV2.S COVID-19 vaccine or a placebo. This sample comprised peripheral blood, obtained in a trial of Ad26.COV2.S vaccine versus placebo.

CDR3: CASSYPGLRTQYF. As DNA, the CDR3 is TGTGCCAGCAGTTACCCAGGGCTCCGGACCCAGTACTTC. This chain uses TRBV6-5 with TRBJ2-5; D might be TRBD1 (5 bases). CDR3 length: 13 amino acids. Germline V lookup: CDR1 MNHEY, CDR2 SVGAGI. The V and J ends lost 2 bases and 7 bases respectively, with 11 bases between them.